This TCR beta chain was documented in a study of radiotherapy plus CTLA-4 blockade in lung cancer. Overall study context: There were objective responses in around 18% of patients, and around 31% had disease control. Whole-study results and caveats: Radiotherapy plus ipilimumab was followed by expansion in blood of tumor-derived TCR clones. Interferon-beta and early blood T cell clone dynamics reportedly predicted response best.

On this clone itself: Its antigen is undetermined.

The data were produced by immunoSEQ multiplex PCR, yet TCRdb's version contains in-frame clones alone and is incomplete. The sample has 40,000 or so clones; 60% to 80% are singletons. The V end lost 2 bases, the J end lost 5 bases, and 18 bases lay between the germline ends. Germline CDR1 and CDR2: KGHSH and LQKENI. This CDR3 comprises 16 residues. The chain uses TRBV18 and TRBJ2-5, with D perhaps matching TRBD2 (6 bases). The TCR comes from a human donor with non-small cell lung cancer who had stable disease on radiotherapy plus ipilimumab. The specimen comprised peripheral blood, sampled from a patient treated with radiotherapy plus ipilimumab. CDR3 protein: CASSPSALAAGETQYF. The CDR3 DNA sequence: TGTGCCAGCTCACCATCGGCGCTAGCTGCGGGGGAGACCCAGTACTTC.